Reported below is one T cell receptor beta chain. TCRdb's copy holds only in-frame clones and misses some; the assay was immunoSEQ multiplex PCR. Of about 94,000 clones in the sample, about 91% were seen once. Brentuximab vedotin exposure varied, and every patient relapsed after autologous stem cell transplantation. This sample stems from a study of PD-1 blockade in classical Hodgkin lymphoma. With 7 bases clipped from V and 0 bases from J, the junction kept 5 bases outside the gene matches. The germline V gene has CDR1 SNHLY and CDR2 FYNNEI. The CDR3 consists of 16 residues. Sequencing was performed on peripheral blood mononuclear cells (PBMCs), taken before the second cycle of nivolumab. This chain joins TRBV2 and TRBJ2-6, with TRBD1 identical over 8 bases. This TCR was sampled from a human donor with classical Hodgkin lymphoma. CDR3 amino acids: CASTGQASSGANVLTF. In nucleotides, the CDR3 is TGTGCCAGCACGGGACAGGCGAGCTCTGGGGCCAACGTCCTGACTTTC.